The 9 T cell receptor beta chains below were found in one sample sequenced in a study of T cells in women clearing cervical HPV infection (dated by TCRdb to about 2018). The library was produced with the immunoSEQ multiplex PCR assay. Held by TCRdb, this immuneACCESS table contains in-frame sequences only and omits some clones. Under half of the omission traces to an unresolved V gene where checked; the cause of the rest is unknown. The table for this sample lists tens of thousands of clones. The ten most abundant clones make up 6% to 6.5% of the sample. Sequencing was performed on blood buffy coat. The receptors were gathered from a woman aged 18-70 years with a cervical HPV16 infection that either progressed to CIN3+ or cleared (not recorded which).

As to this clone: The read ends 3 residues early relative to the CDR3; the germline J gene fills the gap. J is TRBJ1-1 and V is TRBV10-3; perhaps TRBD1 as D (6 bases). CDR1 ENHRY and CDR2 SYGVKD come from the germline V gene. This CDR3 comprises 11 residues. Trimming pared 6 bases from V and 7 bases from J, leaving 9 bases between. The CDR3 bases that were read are TGTGCCATCAGCACAGGGAATGAA. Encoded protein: CAISTGNE. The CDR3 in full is CAISTGNEAFF.

Incomplete CDR3 DNA: TGTGCCAGCAGTGAAGCCGGGACAGGGTGGAGTGGC. It specifies CASSEAGTGWSG. The full CDR3 protein reads CASSEAGTGWSGYTF. The chain uses TRBV6-1 and TRBJ1-2, with 9 bases aligning to TRBD1. The CDR3 extends 3 residues past the end of the read, so its final part is completed from the germline J gene. Germline V gives CDR1 MNHNS, CDR2 SASEGT. V gave up 0 bases and J gave up 7 bases; unmatched junction bases: 6. The CDR3 totals 15 residues.

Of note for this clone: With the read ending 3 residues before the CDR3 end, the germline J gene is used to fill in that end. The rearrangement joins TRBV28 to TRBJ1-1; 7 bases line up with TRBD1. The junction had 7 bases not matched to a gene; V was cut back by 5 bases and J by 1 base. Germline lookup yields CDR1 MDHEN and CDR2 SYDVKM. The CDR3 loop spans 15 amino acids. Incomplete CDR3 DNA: TGTGCCAGCAGTGAAACAGGGGTAAAGAACACTGAA. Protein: CASSETGVKNTE. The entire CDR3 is CASSETGVKNTEAFF.

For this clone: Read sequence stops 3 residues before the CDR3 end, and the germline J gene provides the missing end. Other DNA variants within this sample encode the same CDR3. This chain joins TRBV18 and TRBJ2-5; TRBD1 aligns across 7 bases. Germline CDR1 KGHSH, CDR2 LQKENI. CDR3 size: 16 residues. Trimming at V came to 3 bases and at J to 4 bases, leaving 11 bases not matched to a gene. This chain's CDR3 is CASSPRTQGMGETQYF. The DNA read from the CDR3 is TGTGCCAGCTCACCCCGTACACAGGGGATGGGAGAGACC.

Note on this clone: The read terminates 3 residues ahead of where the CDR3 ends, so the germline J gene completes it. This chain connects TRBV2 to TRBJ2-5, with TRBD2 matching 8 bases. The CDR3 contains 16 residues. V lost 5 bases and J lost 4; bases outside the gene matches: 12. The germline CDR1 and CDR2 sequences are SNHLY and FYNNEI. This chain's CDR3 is CASSLTRRLAPETQYF. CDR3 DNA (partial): TGTGCCAGCAGTCTCACTCGCAGACTAGCGCCAGAGACC. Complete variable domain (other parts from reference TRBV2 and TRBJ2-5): EPEVTQTPSHQVTQMGQEVILRCVPISNHLYFYWYRQILGQKVEFLVSFYNNEISEKSEIFDDQFSVERPDGSNFTLKIRSTKLEDSAMYFCASSLTRRLAPETQYFGPGTRLLVL.

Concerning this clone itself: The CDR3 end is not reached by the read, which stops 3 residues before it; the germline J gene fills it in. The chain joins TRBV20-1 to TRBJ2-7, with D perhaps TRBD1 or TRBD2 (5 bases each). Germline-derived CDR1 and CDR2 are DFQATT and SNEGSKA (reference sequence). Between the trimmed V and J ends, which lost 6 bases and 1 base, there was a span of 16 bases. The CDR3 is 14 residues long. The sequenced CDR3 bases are TGCAGTGCGAGGGGTCCGGGCAGATCCTACGAG. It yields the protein CSARGPGRSYE. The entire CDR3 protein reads CSARGPGRSYEQYF.

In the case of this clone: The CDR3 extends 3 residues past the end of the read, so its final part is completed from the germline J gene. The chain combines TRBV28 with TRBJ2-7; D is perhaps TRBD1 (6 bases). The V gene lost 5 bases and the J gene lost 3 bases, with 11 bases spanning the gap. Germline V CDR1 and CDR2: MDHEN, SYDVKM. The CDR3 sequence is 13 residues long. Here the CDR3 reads CASSPRTVYEQYF. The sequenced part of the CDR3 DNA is TGTGCCAGCAGTCCCCGGACAGTCTACGAG.

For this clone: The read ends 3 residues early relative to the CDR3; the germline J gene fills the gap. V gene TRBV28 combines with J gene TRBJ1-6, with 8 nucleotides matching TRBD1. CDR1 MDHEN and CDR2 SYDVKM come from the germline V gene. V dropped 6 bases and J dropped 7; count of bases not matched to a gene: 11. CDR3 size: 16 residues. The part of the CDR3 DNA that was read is TGTGCCAGCAGCCCTACAGGGGGGCGCTCCAATTCACCC. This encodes CASSPTGGRSNSP. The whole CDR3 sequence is CASSPTGGRSNSPLHF. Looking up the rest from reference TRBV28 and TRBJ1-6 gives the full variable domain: DVKVTQSSRYLVKRTGEKVFLECVQDMDHENMFWYRQDPGLGLRLIYFSYDVKMKEKGDIPEGYSVSREKKERFSLILESASTNQTSMYLCASSPTGGRSNSPLHFGNGTRLTVT.

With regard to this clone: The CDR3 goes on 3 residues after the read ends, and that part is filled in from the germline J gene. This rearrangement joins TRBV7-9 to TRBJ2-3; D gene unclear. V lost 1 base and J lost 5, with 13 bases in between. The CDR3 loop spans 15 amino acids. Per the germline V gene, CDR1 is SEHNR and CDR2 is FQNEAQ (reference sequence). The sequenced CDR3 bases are TGTGCCAGCAGCTTAGGTGGTTTCGAGCGAGATACG. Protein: CASSLGGFERDT. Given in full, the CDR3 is CASSLGGFERDTQYF. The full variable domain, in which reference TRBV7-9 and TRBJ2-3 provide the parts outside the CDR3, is DTGVSQNPRHKITKRGQNVTFRCDPISEHNRLYWYRQTLGQGPEFLTYFQNEAQLEKSRLLSDRFSAERPKGSFSTLEIQRTEQGDSAMYLCASSLGGFERDTQYFGPGTRLTVL.